These 8 T cell receptor beta chains originate from one sample sequenced in a study of cytomegalovirus exposure and HLA in healthy donors. PCR involved 60 Vbeta and 13 Jbeta primers. The data were produced by immunoSEQ multiplex PCR, yet TCRdb's version contains in-frame clones alone and is incomplete. The sample shows around 90,000 clones, around three quarters of them seen only once. The sequenced sample was PBMCs. These receptors all stem from a man aged 30 to 45 in good health and CMV-seronegative.

The chain carries TRBV9 and TRBJ2-3; D is unclear. V was shortened by 2 bases and J by 2 bases, with 15 bases between the two germline ends. From germline, CDR1 is SGDLS and CDR2 YYNGEE. The CDR3 extends over 16 amino acids. This CDR3 reads CASSVVGSAHTDTQYF. The CDR3 bases are TGTGCCAGCAGCGTCGTCGGGTCAGCGCACACAGATACGCAGTATTTT.

This clone was seen only once. This sequence joins TRBV7-8 and TRBJ2-2; 11 nucleotides agree with TRBD1. CDR3 size: 16 residues. Unmatched junction bases numbered 6, after V lost 5 bases and J lost 4 bases. Per the germline V gene, CDR1 is SGHVS and CDR2 is FQNEAQ. In nucleotides, the CDR3 is TGTGCCAGCAGCGGTCGGACAGGGGGCAGCACCGGGGAGCTGTTTTTT. Its protein product is CASSGRTGGSTGELFF.

The genes are TRBV14 and TRBJ2-7; the match to TRBD2 covers 8 bases. Losses at the gene ends were 4 bases for V and 4 bases for J; bases not matched to a gene: 9. CDR3 length equals 15 residues. Germline CDR1 SGHDN, CDR2 FVKESK. CDR3 sequence: CASSRTSAGAYEQYV. CDR3 coding DNA: TGTGCCAGCAGCCGGACCTCAGCGGGAGCTTACGAGCAGTACGTC.

This clone was recorded a few times. The V and J genes are TRBV29-1 and TRBJ1-1, with D unresolved. The V gene's germline CDR1 is SQVTM and CDR2 ANQGSEA. The length of the CDR3 is 11 residues. Trimming shortened V by 6 bases and J by 7 bases, and 12 bases separated the two germline ends. The CDR3 reads CSVTPSNEAFF. The CDR3 nucleotides are TGCAGCGTAACCCCGAGTAATGAAGCTTTCTTT. Supplemented by reference TRBV29-1 and TRBJ1-1, the full variable domain reads SAVISQKPSRDICQRGTSLTIQCQVDSQVTMMFWYRQQPGQSLTLIATANQGSEATYESGFVIDKFPISRPNLTFSTLTVSNMSPEDSSIYLCSVTPSNEAFFGQGTRLTVV.

J is TRBJ1-1 and V is TRBV5-1; possible D gene TRBD1, 5 bases. The CDR3 runs 15 residues. Germline-derived CDR1 and CDR2 are SGHRS and YFSETQ. V was cut by 2 bases and J by 1 base, with 12 bases left in between. CDR3 coding DNA: TGCGCCAGCAGCTTCCTGATGGGGGGGAACACTGAAGCTTTCTTT. It specifies CASSFLMGGNTEAFF.

J is TRBJ2-5 and V is TRBV10-3; D may be TRBD2 (6 bases). The germline V gene has CDR1 ENHRY and CDR2 SYGVKD. The CDR3 is 13 amino acids. Trimming took 0 bases from V and 7 from J, leaving 9 bases between them. CDR3 protein: CAISESGGGTQYF. The CDR3 nucleotides read TGTGCCATCAGTGAGTCCGGGGGTGGGACCCAGTACTTC.

The chain uses TRBV6-6 and TRBJ2-7, with 8 bases identical to TRBD1. CDR3 length: 15 residues. The V gene end was trimmed by 7 bases and the J gene end by 2 bases; junction bases not matched to a gene: 10. The V gene's germline CDR1 is MNHNY and CDR2 SVGAGI (reference sequence). The CDR3 DNA reads as TGTGCCAGCAAGCCAGGGGGCATCAAAACCTACGAGCAGTACTTC. The encoded protein is CASKPGGIKTYEQYF.

The CDR3 region is CASIPVGSSYNEQFF. The CDR3 DNA reads TGTGCCAGCATCCCAGTCGGGAGCTCCTACAATGAGCAGTTCTTC. The genes are TRBV7-2 and TRBJ2-1; TRBD2 is a possible D gene (6 bases). V was trimmed by 7 bases and J by 0 bases, leaving 13 bases between them. This CDR3 has 15 amino acids. The germline gives CDR1 SGHTA, CDR2 FQGNSA.